What follows describes a single T cell receptor beta chain. Its antigen is unknown. This table comes from immunoSEQ multiplex PCR, and its TCRdb copy is limited to in-frame clones, with some not included. This table holds roughly 70,000 clones, 84% found once. The data belong to a study of Tregs in tolerant kidney transplant recipients. General study points: Activated donor B cell expansion appeared to reveal the most relevant donor-specific TCRbeta repertoire.

The origin of this receptor is a human donor in good health. Sequencing was performed on CD4+ T cells from blood.

The CDR3 region is CSVLGRGAYQETQYF. CDR3 nucleotides: TGCAGCGTTTTGGGAAGGGGGGCGTACCAAGAGACCCAGTACTTC. This chain links TRBV29-1 with TRBJ2-5; D may match TRBD1 or TRBD2 (6 bases each). The V gene's germline CDR1 is SQVTM and CDR2 ANQGSEA. Deletions cut 5 bases from V and 0 bases from J, with 16 bases between. CDR3 length: 15 residues.